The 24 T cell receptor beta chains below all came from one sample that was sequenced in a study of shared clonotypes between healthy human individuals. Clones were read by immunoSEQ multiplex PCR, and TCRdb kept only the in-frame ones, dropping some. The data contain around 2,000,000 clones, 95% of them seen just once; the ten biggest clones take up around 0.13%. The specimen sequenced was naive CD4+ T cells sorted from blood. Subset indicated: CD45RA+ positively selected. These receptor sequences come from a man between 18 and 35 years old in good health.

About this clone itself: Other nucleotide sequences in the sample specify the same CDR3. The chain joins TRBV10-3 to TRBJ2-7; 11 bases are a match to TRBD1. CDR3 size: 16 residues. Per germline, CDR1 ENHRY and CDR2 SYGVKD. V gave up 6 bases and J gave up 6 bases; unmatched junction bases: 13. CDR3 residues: CAISPLGGQGAVEQYF. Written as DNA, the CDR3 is TGTGCCATCAGCCCCTTGGGAGGACAGGGGGCGGTCGAGCAGTACTTC.

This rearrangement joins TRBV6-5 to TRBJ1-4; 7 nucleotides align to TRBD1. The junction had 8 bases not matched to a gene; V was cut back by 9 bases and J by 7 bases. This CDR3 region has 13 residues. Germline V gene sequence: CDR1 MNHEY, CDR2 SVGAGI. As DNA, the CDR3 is TGTGCCAGTCGCGAGGCAGGGGGTGAAAAACTGTTTTTT. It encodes CASREAGGEKLFF.

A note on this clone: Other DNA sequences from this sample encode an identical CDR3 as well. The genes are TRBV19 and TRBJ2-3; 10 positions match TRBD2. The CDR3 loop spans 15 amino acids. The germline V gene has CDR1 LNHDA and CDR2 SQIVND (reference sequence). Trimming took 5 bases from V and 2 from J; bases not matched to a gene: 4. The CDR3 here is CASSSTSGSTDTQYF. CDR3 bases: TGTGCCAGTAGTTCGACTAGCGGGTCCACAGATACGCAGTATTTT.

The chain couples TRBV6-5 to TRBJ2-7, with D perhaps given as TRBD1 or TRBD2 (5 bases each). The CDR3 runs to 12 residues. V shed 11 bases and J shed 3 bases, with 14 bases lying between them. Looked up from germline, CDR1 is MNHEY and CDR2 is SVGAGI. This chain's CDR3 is CASGAGNYEQYF. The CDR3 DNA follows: TGTGCCTCCGGGGCAGGGAACTACGAGCAGTACTTC.

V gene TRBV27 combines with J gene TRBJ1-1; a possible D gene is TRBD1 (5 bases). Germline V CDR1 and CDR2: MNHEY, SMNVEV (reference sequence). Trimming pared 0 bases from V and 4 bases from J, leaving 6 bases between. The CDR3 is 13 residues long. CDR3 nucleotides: TGTGCCAGCAGTTTATCGGGACTCACTGAAGCTTTCTTT. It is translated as CASSLSGLTEAFF.

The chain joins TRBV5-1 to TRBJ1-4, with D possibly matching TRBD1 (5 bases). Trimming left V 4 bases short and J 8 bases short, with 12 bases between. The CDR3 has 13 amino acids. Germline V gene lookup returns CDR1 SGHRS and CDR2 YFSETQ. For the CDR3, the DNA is TGCGCCAGCAGCGGGGGACTGGCAGAAAAACTGTTTTTT. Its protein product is CASSGGLAEKLFF.

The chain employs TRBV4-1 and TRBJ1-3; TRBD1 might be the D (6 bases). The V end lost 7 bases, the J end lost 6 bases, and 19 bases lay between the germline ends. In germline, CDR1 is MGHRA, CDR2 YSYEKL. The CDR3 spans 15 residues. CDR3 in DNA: TGCGCCAGCACCCAGGGGAGCACGATGCCAAACACCATATATTTT. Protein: CASTQGSTMPNTIYF.

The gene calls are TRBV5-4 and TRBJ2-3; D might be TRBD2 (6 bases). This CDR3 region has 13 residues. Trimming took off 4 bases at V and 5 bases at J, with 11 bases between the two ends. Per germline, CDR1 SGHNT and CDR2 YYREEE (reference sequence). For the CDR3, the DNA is TGTGCCAGCAGCCGGCGGGGAGGAGATACGCAGTATTTT. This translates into CASSRRGGDTQYF.

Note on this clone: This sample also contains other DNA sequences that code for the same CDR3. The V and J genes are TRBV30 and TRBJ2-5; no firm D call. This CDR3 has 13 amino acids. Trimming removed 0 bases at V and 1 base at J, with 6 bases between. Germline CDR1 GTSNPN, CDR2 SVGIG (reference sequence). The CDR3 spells CAWSVRTQETQYF. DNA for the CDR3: TGTGCCTGGAGTGTACGAACCCAAGAGACCCAGTACTTC.

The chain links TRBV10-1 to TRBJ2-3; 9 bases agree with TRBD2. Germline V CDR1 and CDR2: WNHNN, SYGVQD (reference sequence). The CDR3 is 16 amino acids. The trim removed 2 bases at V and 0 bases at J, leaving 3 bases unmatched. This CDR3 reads CASSEALAGSTDTQYF. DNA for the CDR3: TGCGCCAGCAGTGAGGCCCTAGCGGGAAGCACAGATACGCAGTATTTT.

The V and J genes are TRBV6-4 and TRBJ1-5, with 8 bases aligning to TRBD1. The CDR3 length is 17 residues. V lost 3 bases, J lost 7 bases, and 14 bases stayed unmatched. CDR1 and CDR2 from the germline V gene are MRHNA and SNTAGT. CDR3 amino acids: CASSENRDRTNLQPQHF. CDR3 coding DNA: TGTGCCAGCAGTGAGAACCGGGACAGGACTAATCTGCAGCCCCAGCATTTT.

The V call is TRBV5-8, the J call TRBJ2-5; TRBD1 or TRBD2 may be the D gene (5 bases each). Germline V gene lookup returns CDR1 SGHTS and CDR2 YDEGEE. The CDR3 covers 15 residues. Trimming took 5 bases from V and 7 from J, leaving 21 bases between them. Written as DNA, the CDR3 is TGTGCCAGCAGATATACCGGGACCGCCCCCGTGACCCAGTACTTC. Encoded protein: CASRYTGTAPVTQYF.

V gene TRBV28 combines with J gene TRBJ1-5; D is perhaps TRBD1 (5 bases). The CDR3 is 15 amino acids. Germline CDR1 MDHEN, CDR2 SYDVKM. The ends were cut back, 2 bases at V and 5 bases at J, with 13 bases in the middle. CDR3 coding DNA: TGTGCCAGCAGTTTAGGCGGCGTGGGGGATCAGCCCCAGCATTTT. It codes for CASSLGGVGDQPQHF.

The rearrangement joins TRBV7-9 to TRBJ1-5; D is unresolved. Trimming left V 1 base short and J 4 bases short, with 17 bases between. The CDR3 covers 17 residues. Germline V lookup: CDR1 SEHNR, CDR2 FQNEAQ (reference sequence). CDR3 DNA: TGTGCCAGCAGCTTAGAACGGGGTAAAGTGGGGAATCAGCCCCAGCATTTT. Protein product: CASSLERGKVGNQPQHF.

The CDR3 region is CASSLSGQRYGYTF. DNA of the CDR3: TGTGCCAGCAGCTTATCGGGACAGAGATATGGCTACACCTTC. This chain uses TRBV7-9 with TRBJ1-2; 7 bases align to TRBD1. Germline V gene data show CDR1 as SEHNR and CDR2 as FQNEAQ (reference sequence). The CDR3 runs 14 residues. V was pared by 2 bases and J by 5 bases, with 5 bases of the junction left unmatched.

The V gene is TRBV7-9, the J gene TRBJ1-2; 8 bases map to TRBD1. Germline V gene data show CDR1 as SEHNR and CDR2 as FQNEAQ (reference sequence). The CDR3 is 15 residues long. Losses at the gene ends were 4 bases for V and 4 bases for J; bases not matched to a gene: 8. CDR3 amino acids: CASSSRGTGGYGYTF. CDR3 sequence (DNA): TGTGCCAGCAGCTCCAGGGGCACAGGGGGCTATGGCTACACCTTC.

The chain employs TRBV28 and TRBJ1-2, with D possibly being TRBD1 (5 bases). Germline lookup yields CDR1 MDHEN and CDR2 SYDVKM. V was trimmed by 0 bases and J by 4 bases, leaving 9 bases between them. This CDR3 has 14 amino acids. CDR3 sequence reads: CASSLWGEIYGYTF. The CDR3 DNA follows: TGTGCCAGCAGTTTATGGGGGGAAATCTATGGCTACACCTTC.

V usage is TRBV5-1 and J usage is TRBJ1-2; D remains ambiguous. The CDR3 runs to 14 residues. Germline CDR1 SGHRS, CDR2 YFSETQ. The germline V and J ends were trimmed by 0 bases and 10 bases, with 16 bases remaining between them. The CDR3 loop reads CASSLGGPNVYYTF. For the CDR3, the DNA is TGCGCCAGCAGCTTGGGTGGTCCGAACGTCTACTACACCTTC.

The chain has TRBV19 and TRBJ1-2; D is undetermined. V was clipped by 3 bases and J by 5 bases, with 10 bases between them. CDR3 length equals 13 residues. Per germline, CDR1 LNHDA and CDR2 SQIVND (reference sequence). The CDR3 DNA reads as TGTGCCAGTAGTATCGTGGCAGCGTATGGCTACACCTTC. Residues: CASSIVAAYGYTF.

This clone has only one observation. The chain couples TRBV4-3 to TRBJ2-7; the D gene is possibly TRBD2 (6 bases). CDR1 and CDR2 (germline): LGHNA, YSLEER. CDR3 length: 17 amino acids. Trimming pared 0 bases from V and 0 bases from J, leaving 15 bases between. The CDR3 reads CASSQERGAKSSYEQYF. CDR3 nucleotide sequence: TGCGCCAGCAGCCAAGAGCGCGGGGCTAAGAGCTCCTACGAGCAGTACTTC.

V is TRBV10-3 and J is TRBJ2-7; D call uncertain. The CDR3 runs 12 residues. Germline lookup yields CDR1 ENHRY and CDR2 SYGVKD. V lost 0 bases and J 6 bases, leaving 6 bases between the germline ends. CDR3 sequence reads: CAISESSLEQYF. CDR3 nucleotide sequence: TGTGCCATCAGTGAGTCGTCTCTCGAGCAGTACTTC.

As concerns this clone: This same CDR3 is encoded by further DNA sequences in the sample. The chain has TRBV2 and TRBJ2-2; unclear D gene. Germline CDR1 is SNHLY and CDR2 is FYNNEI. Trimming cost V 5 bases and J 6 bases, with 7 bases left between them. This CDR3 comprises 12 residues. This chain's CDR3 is CASSKGPGELFF. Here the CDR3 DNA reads TGTGCCAGCAGTAAGGGTCCCGGGGAGCTGTTTTTT.

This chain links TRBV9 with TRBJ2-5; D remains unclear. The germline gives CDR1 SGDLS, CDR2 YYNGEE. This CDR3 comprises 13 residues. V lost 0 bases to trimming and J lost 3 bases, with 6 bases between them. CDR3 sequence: CASSVEIEETQYF. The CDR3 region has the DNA TGTGCCAGCAGCGTAGAAATAGAAGAGACCCAGTACTTC.

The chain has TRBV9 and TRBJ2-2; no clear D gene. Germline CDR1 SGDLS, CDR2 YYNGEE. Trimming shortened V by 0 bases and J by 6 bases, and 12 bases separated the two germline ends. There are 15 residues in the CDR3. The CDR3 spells CASSVGPRDSGELFF. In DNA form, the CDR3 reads TGTGCCAGCAGCGTAGGGCCCCGAGACTCCGGGGAGCTGTTTTTT.